This TCR beta chain was sequenced during a study of blood T cell repertoires in COVID-19. Study at large: Researchers got acute and convalescent COVID-19 samples from the United States, Italy and Spain.

V was clipped by 4 bases and J by 5 bases, with 9 bases between them. The CDR3 consists of 13 residues. Germline V CDR1 and CDR2: SGHRS, YFSETQ. This table comes from immunoSEQ multiplex PCR, and its TCRdb copy is limited to in-frame clones, with some not included. The sample consists of under 200,000 clones, approximately 86% of them appearing once. V gene TRBV5-1 combines with J gene TRBJ2-2; unclear D gene. The clonotype was recovered from a man aged 45-65 years with active or convalescent COVID-19. The sequencing input was peripheral blood. The CDR3 protein is CASSVYWTGELFF. Here the CDR3 DNA reads TGCGCCAGCAGCGTCTACTGGACCGGGGAGCTGTTTTTT.